The entry below describes one T cell receptor beta chain. Sequencing used immunoSEQ multiplex PCR; TCRdb keeps in-frame clones, though not all of them. Of 150,000 to 200,000 clones in the sample, 80% to 90% were seen once. The data belong to a study of lymphopenia after photon versus proton radiotherapy. This CDR3 comprises 12 residues. The chain recombines TRBV12-1 with TRBJ2-1. TRBV12-1 is labeled a pseudogene. The sample here was peripheral blood, taken from a patient treated with photon-based radiotherapy. The receptor's source is a man in his forties or fifties with gastric cancer. The chain's CDR3 is CASSFVRDEQFF. Written as DNA, the CDR3 is TGTGCCAGCAGCTTTGTTAGGGATGAGCAGTTCTTC.